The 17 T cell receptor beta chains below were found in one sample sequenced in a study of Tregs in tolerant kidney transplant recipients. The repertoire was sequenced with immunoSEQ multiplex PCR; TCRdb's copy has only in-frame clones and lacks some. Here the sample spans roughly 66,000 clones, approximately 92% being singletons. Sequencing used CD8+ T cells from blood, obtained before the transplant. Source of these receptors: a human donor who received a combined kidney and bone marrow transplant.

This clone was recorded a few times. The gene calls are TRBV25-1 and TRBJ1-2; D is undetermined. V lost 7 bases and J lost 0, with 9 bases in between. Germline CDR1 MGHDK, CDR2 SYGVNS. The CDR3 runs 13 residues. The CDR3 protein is CASTNRANYGYTF. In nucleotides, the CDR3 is TGTGCCAGCACTAACAGAGCTAACTATGGCTACACCTTC.

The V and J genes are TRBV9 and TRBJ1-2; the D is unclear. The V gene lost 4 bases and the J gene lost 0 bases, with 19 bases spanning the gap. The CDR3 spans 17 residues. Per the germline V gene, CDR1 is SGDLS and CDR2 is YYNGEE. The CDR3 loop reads CASSPGWTILPNYGYTF. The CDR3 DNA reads TGTGCCAGCAGCCCTGGTTGGACTATCCTGCCTAACTATGGCTACACCTTC.

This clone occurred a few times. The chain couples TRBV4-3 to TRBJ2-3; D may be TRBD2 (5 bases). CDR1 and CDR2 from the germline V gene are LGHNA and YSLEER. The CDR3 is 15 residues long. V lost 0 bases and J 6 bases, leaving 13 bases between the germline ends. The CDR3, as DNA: TGCGCCAGCAGCCAAGATGCGGGTCCGCTTGATACGCAGTATTTT. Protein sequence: CASSQDAGPLDTQYF.

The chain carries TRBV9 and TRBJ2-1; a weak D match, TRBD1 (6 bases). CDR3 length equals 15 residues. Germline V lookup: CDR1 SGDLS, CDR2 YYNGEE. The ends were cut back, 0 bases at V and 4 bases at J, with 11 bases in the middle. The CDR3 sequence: CASSVGGTSYNEQFF. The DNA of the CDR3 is TGTGCCAGCAGCGTAGGAGGGACATCTTACAATGAGCAGTTCTTC.

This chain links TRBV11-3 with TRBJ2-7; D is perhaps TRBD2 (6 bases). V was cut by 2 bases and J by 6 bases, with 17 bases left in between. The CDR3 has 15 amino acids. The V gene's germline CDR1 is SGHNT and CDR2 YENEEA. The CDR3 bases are TGTGCCAGCAGCTTATCCGGCGGGAAGGTAGGCGAGCAGTACTTC. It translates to CASSLSGGKVGEQYF. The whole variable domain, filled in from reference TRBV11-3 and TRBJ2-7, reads EAGVVQSPRYKIIEKKQPVAFWCNPISGHNTLYWYLQNLGQGPELLIRYENEEAVDDSQLPKDRFSAERLKGVDSTLKIQPAELGDSAVYLCASSLSGGKVGEQYFGPGTRLTVT.

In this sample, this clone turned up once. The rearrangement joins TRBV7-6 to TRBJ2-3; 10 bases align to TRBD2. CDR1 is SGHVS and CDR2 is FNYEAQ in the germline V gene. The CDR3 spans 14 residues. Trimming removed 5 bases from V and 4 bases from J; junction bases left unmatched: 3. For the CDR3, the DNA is TGTGCCAGCAGCCACGGACTAGCGGCAGATACGCAGTATTTT. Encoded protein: CASSHGLAADTQYF.

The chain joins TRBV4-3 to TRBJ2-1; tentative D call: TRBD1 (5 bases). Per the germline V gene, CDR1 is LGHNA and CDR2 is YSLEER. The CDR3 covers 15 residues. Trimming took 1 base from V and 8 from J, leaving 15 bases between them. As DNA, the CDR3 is TGCGCCAGCAGCCAAGGTAGGGGTCGATGGGATGAGCAGTTCTTC. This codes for CASSQGRGRWDEQFF.

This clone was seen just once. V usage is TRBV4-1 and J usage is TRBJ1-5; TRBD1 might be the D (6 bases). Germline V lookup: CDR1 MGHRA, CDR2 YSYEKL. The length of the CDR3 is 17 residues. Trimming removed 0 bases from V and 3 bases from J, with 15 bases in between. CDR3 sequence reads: CASSQDSSGQLNQPQHF. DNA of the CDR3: TGCGCCAGCAGCCAAGATAGTTCCGGACAGCTCAATCAGCCCCAGCATTTT.

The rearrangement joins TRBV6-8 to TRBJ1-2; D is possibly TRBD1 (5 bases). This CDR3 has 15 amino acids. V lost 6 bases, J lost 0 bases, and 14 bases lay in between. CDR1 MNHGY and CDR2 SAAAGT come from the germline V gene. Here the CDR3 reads CASRTTDSANYGYTF. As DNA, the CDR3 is TGTGCCAGCAGAACCACCGACAGCGCTAACTATGGCTACACCTTC.

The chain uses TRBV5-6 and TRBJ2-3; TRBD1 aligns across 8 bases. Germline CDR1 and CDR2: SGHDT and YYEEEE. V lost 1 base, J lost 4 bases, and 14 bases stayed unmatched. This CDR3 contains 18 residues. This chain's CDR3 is CASSLLTSGQEGADTQYF. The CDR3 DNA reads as TGTGCCAGCAGCTTGTTGACCTCGGGACAGGAGGGTGCAGATACGCAGTATTTT.

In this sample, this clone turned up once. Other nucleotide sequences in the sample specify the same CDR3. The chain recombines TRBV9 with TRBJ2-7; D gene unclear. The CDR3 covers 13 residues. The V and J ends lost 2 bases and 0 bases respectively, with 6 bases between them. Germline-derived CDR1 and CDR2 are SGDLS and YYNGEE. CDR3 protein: CASSVGSSYEQYF. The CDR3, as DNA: TGTGCCAGCAGCGTTGGCAGCTCCTACGAGCAGTACTTC.

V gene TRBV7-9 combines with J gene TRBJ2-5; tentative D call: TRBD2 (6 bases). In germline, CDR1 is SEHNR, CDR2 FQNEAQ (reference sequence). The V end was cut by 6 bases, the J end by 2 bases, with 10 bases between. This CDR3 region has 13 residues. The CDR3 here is CASRSGQQETQYF. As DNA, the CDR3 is TGTGCCAGCAGGAGCGGGCAGCAAGAGACCCAGTACTTC.

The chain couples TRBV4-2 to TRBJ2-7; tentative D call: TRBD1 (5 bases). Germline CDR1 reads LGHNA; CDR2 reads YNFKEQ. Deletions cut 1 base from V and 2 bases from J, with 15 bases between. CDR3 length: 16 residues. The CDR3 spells CASSQVEWGRAYEQYF. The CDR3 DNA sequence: TGTGCCAGCAGCCAAGTCGAGTGGGGCAGGGCCTACGAGCAGTACTTC.

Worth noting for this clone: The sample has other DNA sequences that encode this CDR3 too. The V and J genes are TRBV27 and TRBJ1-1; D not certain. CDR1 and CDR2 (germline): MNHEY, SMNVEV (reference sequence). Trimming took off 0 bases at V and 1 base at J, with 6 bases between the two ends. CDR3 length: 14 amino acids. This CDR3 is CASSLSGGNTEAFF. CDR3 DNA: TGTGCCAGCAGTTTATCCGGCGGGAACACTGAAGCTTTCTTT.

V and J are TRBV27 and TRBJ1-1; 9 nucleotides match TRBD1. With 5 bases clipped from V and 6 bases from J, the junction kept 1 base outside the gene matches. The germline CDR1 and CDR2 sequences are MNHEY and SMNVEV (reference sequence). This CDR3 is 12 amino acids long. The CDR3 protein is CASSGDRAEAFF. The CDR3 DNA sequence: TGTGCCAGCAGTGGGGACAGGGCTGAAGCTTTCTTT.

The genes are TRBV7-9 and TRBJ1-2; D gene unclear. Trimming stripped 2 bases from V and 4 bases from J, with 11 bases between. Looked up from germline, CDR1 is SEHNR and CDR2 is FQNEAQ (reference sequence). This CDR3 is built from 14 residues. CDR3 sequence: CASSLQRHFYGYTF. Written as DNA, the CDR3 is TGTGCCAGCAGCTTACAAAGACATTTCTATGGCTACACCTTC.

CDR3 amino acids: CASSLGEIYNEQFF. CDR3 nucleotide sequence: TGTGCCAGCAGCTTAGGAGAAATCTACAATGAGCAGTTCTTC. The chain carries TRBV7-9 and TRBJ2-1; D is unclear. The CDR3 runs to 14 residues. The germline V and J ends were trimmed by 1 base and 3 bases, with 7 bases remaining between them. Germline loops: CDR1 SEHNR, CDR2 FQNEAQ (reference sequence).